This TCR beta chain was observed in a study of blood T cells in healthy people across ages. Trimming cost V 2 bases and J 9 bases; bases outside gene matches: 11. Germline CDR1 and CDR2: SGHKS and YYEKEE (reference sequence). The CDR3 sequence is 15 residues long. Primed by a sample-barcoded 5' primer and a J-beta primer mix, a second PCR proceeded for roughly 7 to 12 cycles. TCRdb called the 5' RACE reads again in MiXCR, with one record for every CDR3 protein. The table has 1.8 million or so distinct CDR3 sequences, about two fifths seen once. Specimen: blood. The chain is built from TRBV5-5 and TRBJ2-1, with TRBD1 matching 7 bases. The receptor was derived from a human donor in good health. The CDR3 here is CASSFPGGFRFEQFF. CDR3 in DNA: TGTGCCAGCAGCTTCCCAGGGGGTTTCCGGTTTGAGCAGTTCTTC.